Given below is one T cell receptor (beta chain) in context. This specimen belongs to a study of blood T cell repertoires in COVID-19. Study context: Samples taken during acute and convalescent COVID-19 were collected in the United States, Italy and Spain. Nucleic acid was either cDNA or gDNA, and it came from T cells, B-cell-depleted T cells, or PBMCs.

Under the authors' procedure: By means of reference gene primer amplification, nucleated cell counts were estimated. TCRdb's copy holds only in-frame clones and misses some; the assay was immunoSEQ multiplex PCR. For V, J and clone size, that table is used; D and trimming come from the DNA. The data show about 240,000 clones, about four fifths seen once. V was pared by 1 base and J by 7 bases, with 13 bases between. Germline V CDR1 and CDR2: SGHVS, FNYEAQ. The CDR3 spans 14 residues. Sequenced sample: peripheral blood. This receptor was taken from a man aged 25 to 40 who had recovered from COVID-19. The chain joins TRBV7-6 to TRBJ1-2, with TRBD1 as a possible D gene (5 bases). The DNA for the CDR3 is TGTGCCAGCAGCTTAGACGGATCAGGGTCTGGCTACACCTTC. Its protein product is CASSLDGSGSGYTF.